Below are 22 T cell receptor beta chains sequenced from a single sample in a study of T-cell reconstitution after alpha-beta-depleted transplantation in children. Unique molecular identifiers tagged the TCRbeta library. One entry per CDR3 protein, called by TCRdb with MiXCR from the PCR reads. The repertoire consists of nearly 250,000 distinct CDR3 sequences, with roughly 8% occurring once and the leading ten covering almost 6.5%. Sequencing used PBMCs, mostly from graft donor cells, obtained 180 days after TCRalphabeta/CD19-depleted stem cell transplant. The source of these receptors is a male patient under 18 who had a stem cell transplant for acute lymphoblastic leukemia, so the T cells may come from the graft donor.

This clonotype was seen at least ten times. The gene calls are TRBV6-1 and TRBJ1-1, with D possibly matching TRBD1 (6 bases). Germline V lookup: CDR1 MNHNS, CDR2 SASEGT. Between the trimmed V and J ends, which lost 4 bases and 4 bases, there was a span of 22 bases. The length of the CDR3 is 17 residues. This chain's CDR3 is CASSATGFQPSSTEAFF. The CDR3 region has the DNA TGTGCCAGCAGTGCAACAGGGTTTCAACCCTCTAGCACTGAAGCTTTCTTT.

There are many counts of this clonotype. This chain uses TRBV28 with TRBJ2-5, with 9 bases matching TRBD2. Unmatched junction bases numbered 10, after V lost 8 bases and J lost 0 bases. The CDR3 length is 16 residues. Germline-derived CDR1 and CDR2 are MDHEN and SYDVKM. The CDR3 DNA sequence: TGTGCCAGCTCCGGGGGCAGCGGGAGGAACCAAGAGACCCAGTACTTC. Its translation: CASSGGSGRNQETQYF.

The CDR3 region has the DNA TGTGCCAGCAGTCTGACGAAGAGGGGACTAGCGGGCCACAATGAGCAGTTCTTC. Protein product: CASSLTKRGLAGHNEQFF. V gene TRBV12-3 or TRBV12-4 combines with J gene TRBJ2-1; 12 nucleotides match TRBD2. The length of the CDR3 is 18 residues. J was trimmed by 5 bases and V by 5 bases; bases with no gene match: 13.

In its sample, this clonotype was seen a few times. This chain connects TRBV12-3 or TRBV12-4 to TRBJ2-1; TRBD1 is a possible D gene (5 bases). CDR3 size: 13 residues. Deletions cut 4 bases from V and 4 bases from J, with 8 bases between. DNA of the CDR3: TGTGCCAGCAGTTCGGACATGTACAATGAGCAGTTCTTC. Amino acid sequence: CASSSDMYNEQFF.

The table lists this clonotype with many counts. The V call is TRBV12-3 or TRBV12-4, the J call TRBJ2-5, with TRBD1 identical over 7 bases. V shed 1 base and J 5 bases; nucleotides not matched to a gene: 4. This CDR3 is built from 14 residues. CDR3: CASSLGWGQETQYF. The CDR3 nucleotides read TGTGCCAGCAGTTTAGGCTGGGGACAGGAGACCCAGTACTTC.

This clonotype was observed many times. This sequence joins TRBV29-1 and TRBJ1-2; 9 bases agree with TRBD1. The CDR3 extends over 15 amino acids. Germline V gene lookup returns CDR1 SQVTM and CDR2 ANQGSEA. Trimming took 0 bases from V and 7 from J; bases not matched to a gene: 9. This chain's CDR3 is CSVEDPDRGYRGYTF. In DNA, the CDR3 is TGCAGCGTTGAAGACCCGGACAGGGGTTACCGTGGCTACACCTTC.

In its sample, this clonotype was seen many times. The chain links TRBV10-3 to TRBJ2-1, with D possibly matching TRBD1 (6 bases). This CDR3 contains 13 residues. Trimming cost V 2 bases and J 5 bases, with 7 bases left between them. The germline CDR1 and CDR2 sequences are ENHRY and SYGVKD. The CDR3 DNA sequence: TGTGCCATCAGTGAGAACAGGGACAATGAGCAGTTCTTC. Protein: CAISENRDNEQFF.

Remarks on this clonotype: With a much larger clone just one base away, this may be a read error. This chain links TRBV5-1 with TRBJ2-1; TRBD2 aligns across 12 bases. The J call may be mistaken, given a closer DNA end match to TRBJ2-7. Germline loops: CDR1 SGHRS, CDR2 YFSETQ. CDR3 length equals 18 residues. CDR3 sequence reads: CASSGRTMTSGSPNEQYF. The CDR3 bases are TGCGCCAGCAGCGGACGAACTATGACTAGCGGGAGTCCCAATGAGCAGTACTTC.

This clonotype was recorded at least ten times. The chain combines TRBV14 with TRBJ2-4, with D tentatively TRBD2 (6 bases). Germline CDR1 SGHDN, CDR2 FVKESK. Trimming left V 4 bases short and J 6 bases short, with 13 bases between. The CDR3 is made up of 14 amino acids. The CDR3 bases are TGTGCCAGCAGCCGCGGGACTGATATAAACATTCAGTACTTC. The encoded protein is CASSRGTDINIQYF.

The chain links TRBV12-3 or TRBV12-4 to TRBJ2-4, with D perhaps TRBD2 (5 bases). V shed 2 bases and J shed 0 bases, with 20 bases lying between them. CDR3 size: 19 residues. The CDR3: CASSLLGGGRVIAKNIQYF. The CDR3 DNA follows: TGTGCCAGCAGTTTACTCGGTGGAGGCAGAGTAATAGCCAAAAACATTCAGTACTTC.

This clonotype was detected ten times or more. This rearrangement joins TRBV5-1 to TRBJ2-5; 15 bases line up with TRBD2. V shed 0 bases and J 4 bases; nucleotides not matched to a gene: 10. This CDR3 has 19 residues. Per the germline V gene, CDR1 is SGHRS and CDR2 is YFSETQ. This CDR3 reads CASSLGTSGRAVRGETQYF. The CDR3 DNA sequence: TGCGCCAGCAGCTTGGGGACTAGCGGGAGGGCCGTTCGAGGAGAGACCCAGTACTTC.

V and J are TRBV27 and TRBJ2-7, with D hard to call. The CDR3 runs 15 residues. V was pared by 1 base and J by 5 bases, with 15 bases between. CDR1 is MNHEY, CDR2 SMNVEV, per germline (reference sequence). The chain's CDR3 is CASSLYSPRRDEQYF. Written as DNA, the CDR3 is TGTGCCAGCAGTTTATACAGCCCCCGAAGGGACGAGCAGTACTTC.

There are many counts of this clonotype. The chain combines TRBV6-6 with TRBJ1-2; no definite D call. Germline-derived CDR1 and CDR2 are MNHNY and SVGAGI (reference sequence). The CDR3 spans 13 residues. V dropped 7 bases and J dropped 2 bases, with 11 bases sitting between them. The CDR3 region is CASTLSTNYGYTF. The CDR3 bases are TGTGCCAGCACCCTTAGTACAAACTATGGCTACACCTTC.

Concerning this clonotype itself: The junction and the germline gene differ at one end; a read error may be behind it. This chain uses TRBV27 with TRBJ2-3, with 10 bases that match TRBD2. The CDR3 is 20 residues long. Germline loops: CDR1 MNHEY, CDR2 SMNVEV (reference sequence). The chain's CDR3 is CASGFLGGAGGPSYTDTQYF. The CDR3 DNA is TGTGCCAGCGGTTTCCTGGGGGGAGCGGGAGGGCCGTCTTACACAGATACGCAGTATTTT.

V and J are TRBV4-1 and TRBJ2-7; no reliable D call. The CDR3 extends over 11 amino acids. With 6 bases removed from V and 3 bases from J, the gap between germline ends came to 6 bases. Germline CDR1 MGHRA, CDR2 YSYEKL. The CDR3 nucleotides are TGCGCCAGCAGTGTTAACTACGAGCAGTACTTC. Its translation is CASSVNYEQYF.

Ten or more counts support this clonotype. The chain recombines TRBV24-1 with TRBJ2-2; 8 bases match TRBD2. CDR1 and CDR2 (germline): KGHDR, SFDVKD. The CDR3 length is 18 residues. V lost 1 base to trimming and J lost 0 bases; unmatched junction nucleotides: 6. Here the CDR3 DNA reads TGTGCCACCAGTGATTTTGGCACTAGCGGCTCGAACACCGGGGAGCTGTTTTTT. It is translated as CATSDFGTSGSNTGELFF.

This clonotype was counted ten times or more. The rearrangement links TRBV25-1 to TRBJ2-7, with 8 positions matching TRBD1. CDR1 is MGHDK and CDR2 is SYGVNS in the germline V gene. After removal of 3 bases from V and 5 bases from J, the junction contained 9 bases not matched to a gene. The CDR3 has 15 residues. In DNA form, the CDR3 reads TGTGCCAGCAGTGACATAGGACAGGGAAACAACGAGCAGTACTTC. Protein: CASSDIGQGNNEQYF.

This clonotype was recorded many times. The chain recombines TRBV12-3 or TRBV12-4 with TRBJ1-1; no clear D. This CDR3 comprises 17 residues. Trimming took 4 bases from V and 2 from J, leaving 20 bases between them. The CDR3 sequence is CASSSTPLTPGNTEAFF. CDR3 coding DNA: TGTGCCAGCAGTTCAACCCCTTTAACCCCCGGCAACACTGAAGCTTTCTTT.

Ten or more counts support this clonotype. The gene calls are TRBV20-1 and TRBJ2-1, with unresolved D. CDR3 length: 14 residues. V was shortened by 3 bases and J by 8 bases, with 17 bases between the two germline ends. Germline loops: CDR1 DFQATT, CDR2 SNEGSKA (reference sequence). DNA of the CDR3: TGCAGTGCTAGTTTCATAGCATATGTCTATGAGCAGTTCTTC. Amino acid sequence: CSASFIAYVYEQFF.

This clonotype came up many times. The chain couples TRBV19 to TRBJ2-7; a possible D gene is TRBD1 (6 bases). This CDR3 has 14 amino acids. Trimming stripped 5 bases from V and 7 bases from J, with 18 bases between. The germline CDR1 and CDR2 sequences are LNHDA and SQIVND (reference sequence). The CDR3 coding sequence is TGTGCCAGTAGTTTCCGGACAGATCAGGCGGAGCAGTACTTC. Translating gives CASSFRTDQAEQYF.

This clonotype was seen repeatedly, ten times or more. This chain links TRBV10-3 with TRBJ2-2; D is unclear. Germline V gene sequence: CDR1 ENHRY, CDR2 SYGVKD. The germline V and J ends were trimmed by 0 bases and 1 base, with 0 bases remaining between them. The CDR3 contains 13 residues. The CDR3 DNA sequence: TGTGCCATCAGTGAGTCGAACACCGGGGAGCTGTTTTTT. Translated, it gives CAISESNTGELFF.

The sample holds many counts of this clonotype. The chain uses TRBV6-5 and TRBJ2-6, with D unresolved. This CDR3 is 17 amino acids long. V lost 2 bases and J 0 bases, leaving 11 bases between the germline ends. Germline assignment: CDR1 MNHEY and CDR2 SVGAGI. This CDR3 is CASSYRVSPSGANVLTF. The CDR3 DNA reads as TGTGCCAGCAGTTACCGTGTGTCTCCCTCTGGGGCCAACGTCCTGACTTTC.